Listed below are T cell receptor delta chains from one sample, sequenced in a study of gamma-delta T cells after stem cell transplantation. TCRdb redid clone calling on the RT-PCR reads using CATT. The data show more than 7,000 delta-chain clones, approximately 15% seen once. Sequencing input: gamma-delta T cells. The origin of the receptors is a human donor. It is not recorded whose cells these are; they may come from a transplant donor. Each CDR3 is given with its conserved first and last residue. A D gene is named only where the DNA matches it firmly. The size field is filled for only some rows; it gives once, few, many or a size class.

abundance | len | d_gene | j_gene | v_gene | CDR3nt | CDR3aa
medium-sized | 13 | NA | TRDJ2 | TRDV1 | TGTGCTCTTGGGACGACCTTCCGGCCCCAACTCTTCTTT | CALGTTFRPQLFF
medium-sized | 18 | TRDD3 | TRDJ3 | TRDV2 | TGTGCCTGTGACTACTGGGGGATGCCGGTGAGGGACACCCGACAGATGTTTTTC | CACDYWGMPVRDTRQMFF
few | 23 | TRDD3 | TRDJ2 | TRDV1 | TGTGCTCTTGGGGAAATAGCCCTTTTCGATACTGGGGGATACGCGGGACAACAAGCACAACTCTTCTTT | CALGEIALFDTGGYAGQQAQLFF
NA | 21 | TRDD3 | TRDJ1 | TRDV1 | TGTGCTCTTGGGACGCCAAGCTACCTTGCCCTACTGGGGGACAACACCGATAAACTCATCTTT | CALGTPSYLALLGDNTDKLIF
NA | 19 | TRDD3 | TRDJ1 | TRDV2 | TGTGCCTGTGACACCGGTACTGGGGGATACGCGGGGATGACCGATAAACTCATCTTT | CACDTGTGGYAGMTDKLIF
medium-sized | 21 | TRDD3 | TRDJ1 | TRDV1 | TGTGCTCTTGGGGAACGCACACCCTCTCTACTGGGGGATACACTTATCGATAAACTCATCTTT | CALGERTPSLLGDTLIDKLIF
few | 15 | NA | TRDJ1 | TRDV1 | TGTGCTCTTGGGGGGGACCGTAGGACCGTTAATAAACTCATCTTT | CALGGDRRTVNKLIF
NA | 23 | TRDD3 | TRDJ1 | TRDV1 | TGTGCTCTTGGCCCCCCGATCTATCCACCTGTTTGTACTGGGGGATACTGCACCGATAAACTCATCTTT | CALGPPIYPPVCTGGYCTDKLIF
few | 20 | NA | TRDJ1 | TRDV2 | TGTGCCTGTACCGTTCCTTCCTATGGAGGGATACCGCCGTACACCGATAAACTCATCTTT | CACTVPSYGGIPPYTDKLIF
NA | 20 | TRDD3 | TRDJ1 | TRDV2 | TGTGCCTGTGACAAAGTACTGGGGGATACGCGACTCGGGTACACCGATAAACTCATCTTT | CACDKVLGDTRLGYTDKLIF
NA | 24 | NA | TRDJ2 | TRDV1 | TGTGCTCTTGGGGAACCCCTTCCTTCACCCCCCTGGGATGGGGGATTTACTTTGACAGCACAACTCTTCTTT | CALGEPLPSPPWDGGFTLTAQLFF
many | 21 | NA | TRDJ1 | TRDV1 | TGTGCTCTTGGGGAAGCCTTCCTCCTCGTACTGGGGACCATAAGCACCGATAAACTCATCTTT | CALGEAFLLVLGTISTDKLIF
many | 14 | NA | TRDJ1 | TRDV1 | TGTGCTCTTGGGCCACAATACCGCACCGATAAACTCATCTTT | CALGPQYRTDKLIF
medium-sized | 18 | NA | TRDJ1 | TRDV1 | TGTGCTCTTGGGGAACTACCCCCCATATCAGGCTGGGCCGATAAACTCATCTTT | CALGELPPISGWADKLIF